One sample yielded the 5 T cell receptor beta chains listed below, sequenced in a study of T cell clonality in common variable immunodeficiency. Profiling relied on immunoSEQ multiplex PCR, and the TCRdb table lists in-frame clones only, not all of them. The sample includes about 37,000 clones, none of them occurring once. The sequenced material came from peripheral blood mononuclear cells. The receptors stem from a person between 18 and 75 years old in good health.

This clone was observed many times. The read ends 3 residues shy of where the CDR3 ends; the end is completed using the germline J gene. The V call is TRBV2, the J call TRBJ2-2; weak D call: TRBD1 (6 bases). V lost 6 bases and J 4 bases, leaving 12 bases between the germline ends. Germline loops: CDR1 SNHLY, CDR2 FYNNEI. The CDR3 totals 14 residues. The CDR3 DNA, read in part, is TGTGCCAGCAGCCCCCTGGACAGCACCGGGGAG. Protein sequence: CASSPLDSTGE. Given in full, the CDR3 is CASSPLDSTGELFF.

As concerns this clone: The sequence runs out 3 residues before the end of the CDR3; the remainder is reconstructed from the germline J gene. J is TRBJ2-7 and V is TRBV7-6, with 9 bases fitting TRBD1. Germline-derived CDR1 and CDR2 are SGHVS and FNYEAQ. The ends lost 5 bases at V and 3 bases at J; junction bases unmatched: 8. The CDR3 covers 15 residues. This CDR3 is CASSTAGTGSYEQYF. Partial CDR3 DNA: TGTGCCAGCAGCACGGCCGGGACAGGGAGCTACGAG.

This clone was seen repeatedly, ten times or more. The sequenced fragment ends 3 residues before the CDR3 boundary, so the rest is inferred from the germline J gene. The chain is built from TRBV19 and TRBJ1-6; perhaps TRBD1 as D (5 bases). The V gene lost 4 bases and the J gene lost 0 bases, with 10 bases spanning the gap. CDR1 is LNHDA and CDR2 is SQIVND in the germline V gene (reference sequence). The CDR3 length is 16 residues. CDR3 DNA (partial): TGTGCCAGTAGTAGGGGCACCCTCTCCTATAATTCACCC. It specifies CASSRGTLSYNSP. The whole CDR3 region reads CASSRGTLSYNSPLHF.

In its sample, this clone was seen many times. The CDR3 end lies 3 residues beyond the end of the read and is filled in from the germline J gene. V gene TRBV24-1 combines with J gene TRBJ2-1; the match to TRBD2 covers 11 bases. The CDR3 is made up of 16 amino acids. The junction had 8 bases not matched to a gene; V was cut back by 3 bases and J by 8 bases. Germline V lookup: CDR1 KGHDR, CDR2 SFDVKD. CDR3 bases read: TGTGCCACCAGTGATCAAATAGCGGGAGGGCCTCATGAG. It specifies CATSDQIAGGPHE. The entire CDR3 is CATSDQIAGGPHEQFF.

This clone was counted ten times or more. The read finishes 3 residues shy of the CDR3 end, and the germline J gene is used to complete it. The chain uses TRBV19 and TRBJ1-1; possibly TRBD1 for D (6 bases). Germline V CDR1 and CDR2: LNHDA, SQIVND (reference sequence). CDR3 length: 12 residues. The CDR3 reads CASFEGTGKAFF. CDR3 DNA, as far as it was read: TGTGCCAGTTTCGAGGGAACAGGGAAG.